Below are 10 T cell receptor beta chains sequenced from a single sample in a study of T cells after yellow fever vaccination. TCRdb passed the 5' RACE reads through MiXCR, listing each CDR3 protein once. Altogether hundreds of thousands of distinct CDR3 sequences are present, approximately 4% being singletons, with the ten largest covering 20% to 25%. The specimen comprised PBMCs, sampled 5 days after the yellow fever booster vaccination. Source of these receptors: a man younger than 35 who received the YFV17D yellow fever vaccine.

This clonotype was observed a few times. The CDR3 DNA sequence: TGTGCCAGCAGTTACTCCGCCTCGGTGGGGTTTGGTTCACCCCTCCACTTT. Residues: CASSYSASVGFGSPLHF. The rearrangement joins TRBV6-5 to TRBJ1-6; D is unresolved. The CDR3 extends over 17 amino acids. The ends were cut back, 0 bases at V and 9 bases at J, with 18 bases in the middle. Germline V CDR1 and CDR2: MNHEY, SVGAGI.

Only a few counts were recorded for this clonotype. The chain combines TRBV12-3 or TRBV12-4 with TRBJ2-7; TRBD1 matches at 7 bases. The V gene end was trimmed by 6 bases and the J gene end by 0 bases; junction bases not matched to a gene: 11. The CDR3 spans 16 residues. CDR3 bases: TGTGCCAGCAGCCTATCGACAGGGTTCCCCTCCTACGAGCAGTACGTC. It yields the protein CASSLSTGFPSYEQYV.

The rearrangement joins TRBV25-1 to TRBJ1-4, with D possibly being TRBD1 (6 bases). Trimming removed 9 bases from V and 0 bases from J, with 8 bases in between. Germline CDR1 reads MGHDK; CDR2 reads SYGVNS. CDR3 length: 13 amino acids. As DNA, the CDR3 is TGTGCCAGTCGACAGGCAACTAATGAAAAACTGTTTTTT. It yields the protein CASRQATNEKLFF. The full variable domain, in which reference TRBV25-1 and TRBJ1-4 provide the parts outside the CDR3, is EADIYQTPRYLVIGTGKKITLECSQTMGHDKMYWYQQDPGMELHLIHYSYGVNSTEKGDLSSESTVSRIRTEHFPLTLESARPSHTSQYLCASRQATNEKLFFGSGTQLSVL.

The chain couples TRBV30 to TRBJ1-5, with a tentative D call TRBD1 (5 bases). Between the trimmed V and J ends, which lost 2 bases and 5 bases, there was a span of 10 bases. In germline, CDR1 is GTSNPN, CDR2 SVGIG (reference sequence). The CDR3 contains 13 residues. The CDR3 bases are TGTGCCTGGAGTCATCGGGGGGATCAGCCCCAGCATTTT. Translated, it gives CAWSHRGDQPQHF.

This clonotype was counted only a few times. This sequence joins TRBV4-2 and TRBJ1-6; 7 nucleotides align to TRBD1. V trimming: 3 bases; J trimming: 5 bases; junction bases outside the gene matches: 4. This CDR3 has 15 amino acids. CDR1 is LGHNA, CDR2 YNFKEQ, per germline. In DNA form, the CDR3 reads TGTGCCAGCAGCCACCGGGACAGAAATAATTCACCCCTCCACTTT. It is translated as CASSHRDRNNSPLHF.

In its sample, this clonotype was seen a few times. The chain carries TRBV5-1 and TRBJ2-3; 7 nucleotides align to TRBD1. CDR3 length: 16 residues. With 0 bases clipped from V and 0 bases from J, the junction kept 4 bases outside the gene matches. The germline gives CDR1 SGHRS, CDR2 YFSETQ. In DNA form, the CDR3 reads TGCGCCAGCAGCTTGGGACAGGGACATAGCACAGATACGCAGTATTTT. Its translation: CASSLGQGHSTDTQYF.

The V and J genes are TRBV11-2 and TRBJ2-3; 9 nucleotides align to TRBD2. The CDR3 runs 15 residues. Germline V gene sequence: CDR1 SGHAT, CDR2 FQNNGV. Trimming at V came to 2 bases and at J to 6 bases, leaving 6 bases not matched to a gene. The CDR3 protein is CASSLSLAGRDTQYF. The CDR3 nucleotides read TGTGCCAGCAGCTTATCTCTAGCGGGGAGGGATACGCAGTATTTT.

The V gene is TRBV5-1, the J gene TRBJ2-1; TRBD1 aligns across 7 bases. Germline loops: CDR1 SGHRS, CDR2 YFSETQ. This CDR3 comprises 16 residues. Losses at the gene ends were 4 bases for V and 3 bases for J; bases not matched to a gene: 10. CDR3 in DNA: TGCGCCAGCAGCACAGACTCCCGGGACAGCTACAATGAGCAGTTCTTC. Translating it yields CASSTDSRDSYNEQFF.

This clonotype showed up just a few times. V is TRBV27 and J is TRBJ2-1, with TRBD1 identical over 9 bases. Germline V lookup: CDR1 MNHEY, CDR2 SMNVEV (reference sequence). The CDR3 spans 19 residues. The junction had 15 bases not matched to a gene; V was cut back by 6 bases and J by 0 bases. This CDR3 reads CASRPYRGLTSSSYNEQFF. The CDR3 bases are TGTGCCAGCAGGCCTTACAGGGGGCTGACGTCGAGCTCCTACAATGAGCAGTTCTTC.

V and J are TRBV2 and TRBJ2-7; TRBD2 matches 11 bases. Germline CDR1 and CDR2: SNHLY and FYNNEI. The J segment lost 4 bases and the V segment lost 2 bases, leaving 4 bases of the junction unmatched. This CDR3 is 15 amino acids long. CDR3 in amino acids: CASSETGTSGYEQYF. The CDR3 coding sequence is TGTGCCAGCAGTGAAACCGGGACTAGCGGTTACGAGCAGTACTTC. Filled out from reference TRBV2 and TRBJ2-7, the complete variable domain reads EPEVTQTPSHQVTQMGQEVILRCVPISNHLYFYWYRQILGQKVEFLVSFYNNEISEKSEIFDDQFSVERPDGSNFTLKIRSTKLEDSAMYFCASSETGTSGYEQYFGPGTRLTVT.